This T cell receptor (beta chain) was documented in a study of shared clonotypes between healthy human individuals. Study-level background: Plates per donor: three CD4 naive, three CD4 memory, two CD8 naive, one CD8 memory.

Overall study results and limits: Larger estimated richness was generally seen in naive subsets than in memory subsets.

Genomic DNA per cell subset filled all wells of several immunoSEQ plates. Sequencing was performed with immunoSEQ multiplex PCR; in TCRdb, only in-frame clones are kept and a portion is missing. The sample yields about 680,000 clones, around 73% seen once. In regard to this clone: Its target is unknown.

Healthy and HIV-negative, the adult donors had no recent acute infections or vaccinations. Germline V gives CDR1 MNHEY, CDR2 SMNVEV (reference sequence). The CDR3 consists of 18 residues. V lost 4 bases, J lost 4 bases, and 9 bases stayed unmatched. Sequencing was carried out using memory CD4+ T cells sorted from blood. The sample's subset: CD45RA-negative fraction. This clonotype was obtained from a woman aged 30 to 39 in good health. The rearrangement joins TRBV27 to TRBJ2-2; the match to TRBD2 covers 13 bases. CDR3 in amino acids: CASSSLLAGGPGTGELFF. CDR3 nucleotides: TGTGCCAGCAGTTCGTTACTAGCGGGAGGGCCGGGCACCGGGGAGCTGTTTTTT.